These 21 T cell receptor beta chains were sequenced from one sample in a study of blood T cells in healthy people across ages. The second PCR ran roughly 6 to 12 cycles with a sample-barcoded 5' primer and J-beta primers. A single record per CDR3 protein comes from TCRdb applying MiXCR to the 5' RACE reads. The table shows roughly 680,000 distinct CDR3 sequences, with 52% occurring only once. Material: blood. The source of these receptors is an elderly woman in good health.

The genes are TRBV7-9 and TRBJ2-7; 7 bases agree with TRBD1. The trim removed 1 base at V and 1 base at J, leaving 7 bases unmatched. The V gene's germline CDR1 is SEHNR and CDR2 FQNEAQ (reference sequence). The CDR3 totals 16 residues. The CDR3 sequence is CASSLEGQRSSYEQYF. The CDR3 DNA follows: TGTGCCAGCAGCTTAGAGGGACAGCGTTCTTCCTACGAGCAGTACTTC.

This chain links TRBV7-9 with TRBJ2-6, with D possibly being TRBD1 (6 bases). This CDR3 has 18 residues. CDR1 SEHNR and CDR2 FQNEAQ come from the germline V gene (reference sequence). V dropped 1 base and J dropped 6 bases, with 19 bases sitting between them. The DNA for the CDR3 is TGTGCCAGCAGCTTAGGTGGAATTGGGGGCGCGTCGGCCAACGTCCTGACTTTC. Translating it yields CASSLGGIGGASANVLTF.

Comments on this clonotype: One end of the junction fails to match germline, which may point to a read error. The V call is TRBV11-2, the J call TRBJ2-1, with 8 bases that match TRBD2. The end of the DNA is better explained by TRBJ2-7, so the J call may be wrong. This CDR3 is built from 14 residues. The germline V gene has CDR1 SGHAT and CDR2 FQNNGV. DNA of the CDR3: TGTGCCAGCGGCTTAGCGGGATCCTACAATGAGCAGTACTTC. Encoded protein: CASGLAGSYNEQYF.

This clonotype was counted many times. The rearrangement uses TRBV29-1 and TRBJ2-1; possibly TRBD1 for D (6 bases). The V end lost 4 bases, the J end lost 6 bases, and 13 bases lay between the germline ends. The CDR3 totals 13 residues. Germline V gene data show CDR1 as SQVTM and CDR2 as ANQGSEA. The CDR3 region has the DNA TGCAGCGTTGTTGTGGGGGCCTTCAATGAGCAGTTCTTC. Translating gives CSVVVGAFNEQFF.

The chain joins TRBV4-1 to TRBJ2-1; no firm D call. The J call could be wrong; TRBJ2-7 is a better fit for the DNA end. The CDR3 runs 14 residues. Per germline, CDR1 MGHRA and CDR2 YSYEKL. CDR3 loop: CASSQGNRGNEQYF. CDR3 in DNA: TGCGCCAGCAGCCAAGGAAATCGTGGCAATGAGCAGTACTTC.

CDR3: CASASGNSYNEQFF. The CDR3 DNA reads TGTGCCAGCGCGAGCGGGAACTCCTACAATGAGCAGTTCTTC. This chain links TRBV18 with TRBJ2-1, with 7 bases aligning to TRBD2. Germline V gene lookup returns CDR1 KGHSH and CDR2 LQKENI. This CDR3 comprises 14 residues. V was clipped by 8 bases and J by 0 bases; unmatched bases: 4.

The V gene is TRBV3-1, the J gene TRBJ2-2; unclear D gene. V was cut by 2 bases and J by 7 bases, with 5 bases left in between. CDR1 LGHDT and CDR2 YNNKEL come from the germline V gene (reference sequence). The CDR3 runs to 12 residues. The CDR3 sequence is CASSQRVGELFF. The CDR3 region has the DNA TGTGCCAGCAGCCAAAGGGTCGGGGAGCTGTTTTTT.

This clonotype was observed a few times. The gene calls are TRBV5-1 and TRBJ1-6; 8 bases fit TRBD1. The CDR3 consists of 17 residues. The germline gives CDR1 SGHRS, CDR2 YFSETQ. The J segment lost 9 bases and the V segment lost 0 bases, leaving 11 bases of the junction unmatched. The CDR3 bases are TGCGCCAGCAGCTTGGGGCGGTCGGGCAGGGGGCCTTCACCCCTCCACTTT. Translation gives CASSLGRSGRGPSPLHF. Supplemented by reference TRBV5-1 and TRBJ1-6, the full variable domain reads KAGVTQTPRYLIKTRGQQVTLSCSPISGHRSVSWYQQTPGQGLQFLFEYFSETQRNKGNFPGRFSGRQFSNSRSEMNVSTLELGDSALYLCASSLGRSGRGPSPLHFGNGTRLTVT.

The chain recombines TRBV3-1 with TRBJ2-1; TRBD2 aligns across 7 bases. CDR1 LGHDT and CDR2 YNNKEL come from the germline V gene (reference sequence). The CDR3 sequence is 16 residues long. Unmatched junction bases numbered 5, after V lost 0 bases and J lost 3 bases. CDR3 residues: CASSQDLPSGYNEQFF. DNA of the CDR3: TGTGCCAGCAGCCAAGATCTTCCTAGCGGCTACAATGAGCAGTTCTTC.

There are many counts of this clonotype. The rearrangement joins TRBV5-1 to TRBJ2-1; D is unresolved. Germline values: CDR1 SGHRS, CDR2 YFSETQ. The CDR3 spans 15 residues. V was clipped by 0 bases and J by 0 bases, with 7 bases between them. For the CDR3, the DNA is TGCGCCAGCAGCTTGGGTGTTGCCTCCTACAATGAGCAGTTCTTC. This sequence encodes CASSLGVASYNEQFF.

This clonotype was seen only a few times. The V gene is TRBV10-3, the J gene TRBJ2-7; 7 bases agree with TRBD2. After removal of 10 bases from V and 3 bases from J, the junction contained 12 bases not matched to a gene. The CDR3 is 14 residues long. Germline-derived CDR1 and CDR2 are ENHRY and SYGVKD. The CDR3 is CATCLASGNYEQYF. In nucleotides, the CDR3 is TGTGCCACCTGCCTAGCTAGCGGTAACTACGAGCAGTACTTC.

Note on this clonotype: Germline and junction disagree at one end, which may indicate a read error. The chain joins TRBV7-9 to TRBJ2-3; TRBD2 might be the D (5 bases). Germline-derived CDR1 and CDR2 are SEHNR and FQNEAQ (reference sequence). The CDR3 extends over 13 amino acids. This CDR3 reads CTSSLSVTDTQYF. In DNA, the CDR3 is TGTACCAGCAGCCTTAGCGTCACAGATACGCAGTATTTT.

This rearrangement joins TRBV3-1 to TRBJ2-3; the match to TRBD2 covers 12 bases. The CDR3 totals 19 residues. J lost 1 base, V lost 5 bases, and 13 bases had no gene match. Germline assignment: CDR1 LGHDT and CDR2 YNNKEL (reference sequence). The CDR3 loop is CASSSRLAGEVGGTDTQYF. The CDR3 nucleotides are TGTGCCAGCAGCTCGCGACTAGCGGGAGAAGTGGGGGGCACAGATACGCAGTATTTT.

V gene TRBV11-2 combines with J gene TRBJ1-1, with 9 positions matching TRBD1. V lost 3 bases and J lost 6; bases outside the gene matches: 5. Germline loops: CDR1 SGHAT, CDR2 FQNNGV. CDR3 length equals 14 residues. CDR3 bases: TGTGCCAGCAGCTTCACAGGGGGCGCGTCTGAAGCTTTCTTT. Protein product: CASSFTGGASEAFF.

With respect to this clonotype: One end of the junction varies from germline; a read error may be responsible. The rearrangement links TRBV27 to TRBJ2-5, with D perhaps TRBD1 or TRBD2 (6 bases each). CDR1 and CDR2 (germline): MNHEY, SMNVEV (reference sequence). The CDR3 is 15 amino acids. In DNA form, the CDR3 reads TGTGCTAGCAGTTTCGTAGGGGGGAGGCAAGAGACCCAGTACTTC. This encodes CASSFVGGRQETQYF.

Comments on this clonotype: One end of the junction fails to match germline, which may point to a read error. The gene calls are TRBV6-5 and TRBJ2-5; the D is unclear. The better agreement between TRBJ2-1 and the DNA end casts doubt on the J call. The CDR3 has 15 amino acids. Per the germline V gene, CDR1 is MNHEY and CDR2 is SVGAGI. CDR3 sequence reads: CASSYFGRLQETQFF. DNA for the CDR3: TGCGCCAGCAGTTACTTCGGACGGCTCCAAGAGACCCAGTTCTTC.

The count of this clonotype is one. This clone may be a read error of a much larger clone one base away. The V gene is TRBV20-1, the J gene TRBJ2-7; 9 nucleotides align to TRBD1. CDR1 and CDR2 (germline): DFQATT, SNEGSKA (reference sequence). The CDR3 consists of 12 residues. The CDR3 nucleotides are TGCAGGGCTAACAGGGGGCGCGGAGAAAAGTACTTC. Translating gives CRANRGRGEKYF.

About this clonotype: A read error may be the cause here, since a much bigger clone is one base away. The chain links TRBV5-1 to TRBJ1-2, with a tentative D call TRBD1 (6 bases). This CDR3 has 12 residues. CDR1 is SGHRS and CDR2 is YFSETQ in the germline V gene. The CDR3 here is CTSSQDSDGYTF. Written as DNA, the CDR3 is TGCACCAGCAGCCAGGACAGTGATGGCTACACCTTC.

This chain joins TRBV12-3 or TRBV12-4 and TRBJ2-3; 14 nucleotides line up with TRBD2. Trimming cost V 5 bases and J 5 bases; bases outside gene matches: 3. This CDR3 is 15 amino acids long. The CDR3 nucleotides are TGTGCCAGCAGTCGACTAGCGGGGGGGGAAGATACGCAGTATTTT. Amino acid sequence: CASSRLAGGEDTQYF.

The CDR3 here is CSEEQGGTDTQYF. In nucleotides, the CDR3 is TGCAGTGAGGAACAGGGTGGCACAGATACGCAGTATTTT. This sequence joins TRBV20-1 and TRBJ2-3; D is possibly TRBD1 (6 bases). Trimming removed 7 bases at V and 1 base at J, with 12 bases between. The CDR3 has 13 residues. Per germline, CDR1 DFQATT and CDR2 SNEGSKA (reference sequence).

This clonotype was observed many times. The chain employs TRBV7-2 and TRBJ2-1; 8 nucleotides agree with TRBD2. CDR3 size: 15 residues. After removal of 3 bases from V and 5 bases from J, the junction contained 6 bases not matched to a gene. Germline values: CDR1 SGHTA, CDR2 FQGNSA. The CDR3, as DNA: TGTGCCAGCAGCTTCCAAGCGGGGGCCGACAATGAGCAGTTCTTC. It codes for CASSFQAGADNEQFF.